Each of the 13 T cell receptor beta chains below was sequenced from the same sample in a study of spatial heterogeneity in lung cancer. Study-level results: Higher tumor mutation counts went along with higher counts of expanded intratumoral alpha and beta TCRs.

These TCRs' antigens remain unknown. TCRdb reanalysed the 5' RACE reads using MiXCR and keeps one entry per CDR3 protein. The table shows about 3,400 distinct CDR3 sequences, with approximately 5.6% occurring only once. Time point defined: sample taken at primary tumor resection. The source material was lung tumor tissue, sampled at surgery. The receptors were gathered from a male donor with early-stage non-small cell lung cancer.

By proportion, this clonotype is medium-sized. This chain connects TRBV7-2 to TRBJ2-7, with D possibly TRBD1 on 5 matching bases. The CDR3 contains 15 residues. Germline V gives CDR1 SGHTA, CDR2 FQGNSA. V gave up 3 bases and J gave up 6 bases, with 18 bases separating them. CDR3 sequence (DNA): TGTGCCAGCAGCTTCGCTCAGGGTTTGTCCCGCGAGCAGTACTTC. It is translated as CASSFAQGLSREQYF.

This clonotype has at least ten counts. This chain connects TRBV6-5 to TRBJ1-2, with unresolved D. Germline CDR1 and CDR2: MNHEY and SVGAGI. The length of the CDR3 is 14 residues. Trimming removed 6 bases at V and 6 bases at J, with 17 bases between. CDR3 protein: CASSPGGLGHGYTF. In DNA, the CDR3 is TGTGCCAGCAGCCCCGGTGGCCTCGGGCATGGCTACACCTTC.

This clonotype is categorized as medium-sized. The J gene is TRBJ2-2, the V gene TRBV6-5; D is perhaps TRBD1 or TRBD2 (5 bases each). Germline V lookup: CDR1 MNHEY, CDR2 SVGAGI. V lost 0 bases to trimming and J lost 4 bases, with 18 bases between them. The CDR3 runs 18 residues. CDR3 in DNA: TGTGCCAGCAGTTACTCGAGGTCCCTCGGGACCCGCACCGGGGAGCTGTTTTTT. The encoded protein is CASSYSRSLGTRTGELFF.

This clonotype is labeled medium-sized (0.01 to 0.1%). The chain has TRBV20-1 and TRBJ1-4; D is unclear. V lost 0 bases and J lost 8, with 7 bases in between. The CDR3 length is 12 residues. Germline V gives CDR1 DFQATT, CDR2 SNEGSKA (reference sequence). Here the CDR3 DNA reads TGCAGTGCTAGAGAGGGATCCGAAAAACTGTTTTTT. Translating it yields CSAREGSEKLFF.

Sample share makes this clonotype medium-sized. This sequence joins TRBV7-8 and TRBJ1-4; TRBD1 is a possible D gene (6 bases). V dropped 1 base and J dropped 7 bases, with 13 bases sitting between them. Looked up from germline, CDR1 is SGHVS and CDR2 is FQNEAQ. This CDR3 is built from 15 residues. CDR3 amino acids: CASSLERGAVEKLFF. In nucleotides, the CDR3 is TGTGCCAGCAGCTTAGAGCGGGGGGCGGTTGAAAAACTGTTTTTT.

By sample share, this clonotype is medium-sized. This sequence joins TRBV2 and TRBJ2-6; the D is unclear. The germline V gene encodes CDR1 SNHLY and CDR2 FYNNEI. V lost 4 bases, J lost 0 bases, and 7 bases lay in between. The CDR3 totals 15 residues. The CDR3 loop is CASSVGGSGANVLTF. The CDR3 nucleotides are TGTGCCAGCAGTGTGGGCGGCTCTGGGGCCAACGTCCTGACTTTC.

The V and J genes are TRBV10-3 and TRBJ2-5, with D possibly matching TRBD1 (6 bases). V was shortened by 4 bases and J by 4 bases, with 13 bases between the two germline ends. Germline CDR1 and CDR2: ENHRY and SYGVKD. The CDR3 consists of 14 residues. Here the CDR3 DNA reads TGTGCCATCAGTGGCTGGGACACAGCAGAGACCCAGTACTTC. Its protein product is CAISGWDTAETQYF.

This clonotype ranks as medium-sized. The chain has TRBV12-3 or TRBV12-4 and TRBJ1-1, with a possible D match to TRBD1 (6 bases). The CDR3 length is 14 residues. The V end was cut by 5 bases, the J end by 4 bases, with 14 bases between. DNA for the CDR3: TGTGCCAGCAGTACCGGGACACAGACCACTGAAGCTTTCTTT. It translates to CASSTGTQTTEAFF.

By share of the sample, this clonotype is medium-sized. This sequence joins TRBV7-9 and TRBJ2-1; D is perhaps TRBD1 or TRBD2 (6 bases each). CDR1 is SEHNR, CDR2 FQNEAQ, per germline (reference sequence). There are 16 residues in the CDR3. Trimming removed 8 bases from V and 0 bases from J, with 17 bases in between. CDR3 bases: TGTGCCAGCTCCTCCTGGGGGGCCCTCTCCTACAATGAGCAGTTCTTC. The encoded protein is CASSSWGALSYNEQFF.

Relative to its sample, this clonotype is medium-sized. This chain uses TRBV4-1 with TRBJ2-1; D gene ambiguous. Germline CDR1 is MGHRA and CDR2 is YSYEKL. Trimming left V 6 bases short and J 10 bases short, with 10 bases between. The CDR3 contains 11 residues. The CDR3 DNA reads as TGCGCCAGCAGGATGTTAGGCGAGCAGTTCTTC. Translated, it gives CASRMLGEQFF.

By share of the sample, this clonotype is medium-sized (0.01 to 0.1%). The V and J genes are TRBV2 and TRBJ1-1; D call uncertain. Germline lookup yields CDR1 SNHLY and CDR2 FYNNEI. The CDR3 runs to 15 residues. V lost 4 bases to trimming and J lost 4 bases, with 16 bases between them. The CDR3 DNA is TGTGCCAGCAGTGCTGTTCCGGGTTTGGGCACTGAAGCTTTCTTT. This codes for CASSAVPGLGTEAFF.

This clonotype is medium-sized in the sample. This rearrangement joins TRBV29-1 to TRBJ2-3, with TRBD1 identical over 7 bases. The CDR3 sequence is 14 residues long. Germline CDR1 is SQVTM and CDR2 is ANQGSEA. Unmatched junction bases numbered 9, after V lost 7 bases and J lost 2 bases. The CDR3 protein is CSAEPGQHTDTQYF. The CDR3 nucleotides are TGCAGCGCCGAACCGGGACAGCACACAGATACGCAGTATTTT.

The J gene is TRBJ2-1, the V gene TRBV10-3; D uncertain. The CDR3 spans 15 residues. Germline CDR1 is ENHRY and CDR2 is SYGVKD. The V end was cut by 0 bases, the J end by 6 bases, with 12 bases between. The CDR3 spells CAISESTIGSNEQFF. The CDR3 nucleotides are TGTGCCATCAGTGAGTCGACGATAGGCAGCAATGAGCAGTTCTTC.